This TCR beta chain came from a study of beta chain features in type 1 diabetes. With 4 bases removed from V and 1 base from J, the gap between germline ends came to 15 bases. Germline V gene sequence: CDR1 SGHNT, CDR2 YYREEE (reference sequence). The CDR3 contains 15 residues. Study-wide findings and caveats: Across all four CD4+ subsets, people with type 1 diabetes showed modestly shorter TCRB CDR3s.

cDNA synthesis used the whole RNA isolate, giving expressed TCRB sequences. Only in-frame clones appear in the TCRdb table, and some are missing; sequencing was by immunoSEQ multiplex PCR. Among 310,000 or so clones listed, approximately 10% were seen once. Using CD45RO/CCR7/CD25/CD127/CD95/CD27, CD4+ naive, central memory, regulatory and stem cell-like memory cells were sorted. Points on this clone: Its antigen is not known.

The chain links TRBV5-4 to TRBJ2-7; the D gene is possibly TRBD2 (6 bases). This TCR came from a woman aged 30 to 39 in good health. Sequenced material: naive CD4+ T cells from blood. CDR3 DNA: TGTGCCAGCAGCCTCCCCCGTAGCGGATCCTACGAGCAGTACTTC. This translates into CASSLPRSGSYEQYF.